These 16 T cell receptor beta chains were sequenced from one sample in a study of CD8 T cells in Susac syndrome (dated by TCRdb to about 2019). The method behind the library was the immunoSEQ multiplex PCR assay. RNA was extracted using the RNeasy kit, and about 0.5 to 1 microgram was reverse transcribed with random hexamers. TCRdb applied fastp at Q25 and MiXCR to the public reads, then kept only in-frame beta chains. CDR3 protein sequences are deduplicated, and each keeps its most common genes and DNA. A total of fewer than 200,000 distinct CDR3 sequences appear in this sample, roughly 95% of them only once. The ten largest clones add up to roughly 0.16% of the sample. The material sequenced was CD8+ T cells from PBMCs. The receptors shown here come from a human donor with multiple sclerosis.

This clonotype has a single count. The rearrangement links TRBV30 to TRBJ2-1; a weak D match, TRBD2 (5 bases). V was clipped by 0 bases and J by 9 bases, with 12 bases between them. This CDR3 region has 13 residues. Germline V gives CDR1 GTSNPN, CDR2 SVGIG (reference sequence). The CDR3 loop is CAWSVILAAEQFF. CDR3 DNA sequence: TGTGCCTGGAGTGTAATCCTAGCCGCTGAGCAGTTCTTC. The full variable domain, its missing parts supplied by reference TRBV30 and TRBJ2-1, is SQTIHQWPATLVQPVGSPLSLECTVEGTSNPNLYWYRQAAGRGLQLLFYSVGIGQISSEVPQNLSASRPQDRQFILSSKKLLLSDSGFYLCAWSVILAAEQFFGPGTRLTVL.

The rearrangement links TRBV7-2 to TRBJ2-7; 7 bases map to TRBD2. The J segment lost 3 bases and the V segment lost 5 bases, leaving 4 bases of the junction unmatched. The CDR3 runs 13 residues. The germline CDR1 and CDR2 sequences are SGHTA and FQGNSA. The CDR3 DNA reads as TGTGCCAGCAGCCGAGCTAGCGGCTACGAGCAGTACTTC. It codes for CASSRASGYEQYF.

This chain uses TRBV5-1 with TRBJ2-1; no definite D call. The germline V gene encodes CDR1 SGHRS and CDR2 YFSETQ. The CDR3 is 17 residues long. V shed 2 bases and J shed 5 bases, with 20 bases lying between them. CDR3 sequence: CASSFFPGPRRDNEQFF. The CDR3 nucleotides read TGCGCCAGCAGCTTCTTCCCAGGACCCCGCCGCGACAATGAGCAGTTCTTC.

The chain recombines TRBV9 with TRBJ2-7; the match to TRBD2 covers 8 bases. This CDR3 is built from 14 residues. The ends lost 3 bases at V and 2 bases at J; junction bases unmatched: 4. The germline V gene encodes CDR1 SGDLS and CDR2 YYNGEE. The CDR3 DNA reads as TGTGCCAGCAGCGAGGGACTAGACCCCTACGAGCAGTACTTC. Its protein is CASSEGLDPYEQYF. The full variable domain, rest sourced from reference TRBV9 and TRBJ2-7, is DSGVTQTPKHLITATGQRVTLRCSPRSGDLSVYWYQQSLDQGLQFLIQYYNGEERAKGNILERFSAQQFPDLHSELNLSSLELGDSALYFCASSEGLDPYEQYFGPGTRLTVT.

The genes are TRBV6-1 and TRBJ2-1; 11 bases are a match to TRBD2. With 1 base clipped from V and 8 bases from J, the junction kept 7 bases outside the gene matches. The CDR3 totals 16 residues. Per the germline V gene, CDR1 is MNHNS and CDR2 is SASEGT. DNA for the CDR3: TGTGCCAGCAGTGAAGGACTAGCGGGAAATGGCGATGAGCAGTTCTTC. Translating it yields CASSEGLAGNGDEQFF.

The rearrangement links TRBV20-1 to TRBJ2-5; D is unclear. CDR1 and CDR2 from the germline V gene are DFQATT and SNEGSKA (reference sequence). The CDR3 runs 16 residues. With 1 base removed from V and 0 bases from J, the gap between germline ends came to 15 bases. CDR3 nucleotides: TGCAGTGCTAGAGGTTATCTTACCCTGTACCAAGAGACCCAGTACTTC. Translation gives CSARGYLTLYQETQYF.

The chain employs TRBV9 and TRBJ2-2; 10 positions match TRBD2. Germline lookup yields CDR1 SGDLS and CDR2 YYNGEE. The V segment lost 3 bases and the J segment 2 bases; nucleotides outside the gene matches: 7. CDR3 length: 17 residues. The CDR3 sequence is CASSAFGLAVNTGELFF. The CDR3 DNA is TGTGCCAGCAGCGCTTTCGGACTAGCGGTTAACACCGGGGAGCTGTTTTTT.

V gene TRBV5-1 combines with J gene TRBJ1-1; D call uncertain. V dropped 6 bases and J dropped 1 base, with 13 bases sitting between them. The CDR3 contains 14 residues. CDR1 and CDR2 from the germline V gene are SGHRS and YFSETQ. The CDR3 loop is CASTESTANTEAFF. The CDR3 bases are TGCGCCAGCACCGAGTCAACAGCGAACACTGAAGCTTTCTTT.

V usage is TRBV2 and J usage is TRBJ2-7, with 8 bases aligning to TRBD1. The CDR3 extends over 13 amino acids. J was trimmed by 3 bases and V by 8 bases; bases with no gene match: 6. Germline CDR1 SNHLY, CDR2 FYNNEI. CDR3 nucleotides: TGTGCCAGCCAATTAGACAGGGGCTACGAGCAGTACTTC. It specifies CASQLDRGYEQYF.

This clonotype was seen just once. The V call is TRBV20-1, the J call TRBJ1-1; no definite D call. Germline CDR1 and CDR2: DFQATT and SNEGSKA (reference sequence). The V end was cut by 3 bases, the J end by 0 bases, with 23 bases between. CDR3 length: 18 residues. CDR3 sequence (DNA): TGCAGTGCTAGCCAAAAAGGACCTATCAGATACATGAACACTGAAGCTTTCTTT. Translation: CSASQKGPIRYMNTEAFF.

V usage is TRBV5-6 and J usage is TRBJ1-5, with D possibly matching TRBD1 (5 bases). The V gene lost 0 bases and the J gene lost 4 bases, with 8 bases spanning the gap. Germline V gene data show CDR1 as SGHDT and CDR2 as YYEEEE. This CDR3 region has 14 residues. CDR3 nucleotide sequence: TGTGCCAGCAGCTTGGGAGGGGCGAATCAGCCCCAGCATTTT. Amino acids: CASSLGGANQPQHF.

The V call is TRBV16, the J call TRBJ2-1, with a weak D call TRBD1 (6 bases). The CDR3 runs to 15 residues. The V end lost 3 bases, the J end lost 3 bases, and 12 bases lay between the germline ends. Germline assignment: CDR1 KGHSY and CDR2 FQNENV. The CDR3 reads CASSQGGGHYNEQFF. CDR3 in DNA: TGTGCCAGCAGCCAGGGTGGGGGCCACTACAATGAGCAGTTCTTC.

This chain links TRBV30 with TRBJ1-5; 8 bases are shared with TRBD1. There are 14 residues in the CDR3. The germline CDR1 and CDR2 sequences are GTSNPN and SVGIG (reference sequence). The trim removed 5 bases at V and 6 bases at J, leaving 9 bases unmatched. CDR3 DNA: TGTGCCTGGGCCCTCGGACAGGGTAGTCAGCCCCAGCATTTT. Residues: CAWALGQGSQPQHF.

V is TRBV11-2 and J is TRBJ2-3, with 7 nucleotides matching TRBD2. V lost 3 bases to trimming and J lost 2 bases; unmatched junction nucleotides: 11. The CDR3 covers 17 residues. The V gene's germline CDR1 is SGHAT and CDR2 FQNNGV. In nucleotides, the CDR3 is TGTGCCAGCAGCTTCCAACGGCTAGCGGCCCACACAGATACGCAGTATTTT. It is translated as CASSFQRLAAHTDTQYF.

V gene TRBV2 combines with J gene TRBJ2-1, with D tentatively TRBD2 (6 bases). Between the trimmed V and J ends, which lost 2 bases and 10 bases, there was a span of 9 bases. Per germline, CDR1 SNHLY and CDR2 FYNNEI. The CDR3 has 12 amino acids. CDR3 residues: CASSERLVEQFF. As DNA, the CDR3 is TGTGCCAGCAGTGAAAGACTAGTCGAGCAGTTCTTC.

The rearrangement joins TRBV9 to TRBJ1-1; D ambiguous. The germline V gene has CDR1 SGDLS and CDR2 YYNGEE. CDR3 length: 13 residues. The ends were cut back, 2 bases at V and 1 base at J, with 6 bases in the middle. The CDR3 sequence is CASSVDKNTEAFF. The CDR3 DNA reads TGTGCCAGCAGCGTCGATAAGAACACTGAAGCTTTCTTT.